Shown below are 31 T cell receptor beta chains from a single sample sequenced in a study of blood T cell repertoires in COVID-19. Assay: immunoSEQ multiplex PCR; the TCRdb copy retains only in-frame clones and omits some. The sample includes 100,000 to 150,000 clones, approximately 84% of them seen just once. Sequencing was done on a sample of peripheral blood. Source of these receptors: a man aged 60 to 69 with acute or convalescent COVID-19.

In DNA, the CDR3 is TGCGCCAGCAGCCAAGTGGGGGGGGCGCCGGAAAAACTGTTTTTT. Its protein is CASSQVGGAPEKLFF. This chain connects TRBV4-1 to TRBJ1-4; maybe TRBD1 (6 bases). CDR3 length: 15 residues. V was cut by 1 base and J by 8 bases, with 14 bases left in between. Germline loops: CDR1 MGHRA, CDR2 YSYEKL.

J is TRBJ2-5 and V is TRBV5-1, with D possibly matching TRBD1 (5 bases). The CDR3 spans 13 residues. V lost 2 bases to trimming and J lost 4 bases, with 9 bases between them. Per germline, CDR1 SGHRS and CDR2 YFSETQ. CDR3 residues: CASSLTGAETQYF. For the CDR3, the DNA is TGCGCCAGCAGCTTAACTGGGGCAGAGACCCAGTACTTC.

This chain links TRBV9 with TRBJ2-7; D unresolved. The germline V gene has CDR1 SGDLS and CDR2 YYNGEE. Trimming took off 4 bases at V and 3 bases at J, with 5 bases between the two ends. The CDR3 is made up of 11 amino acids. The CDR3 is CASSLYYEQYF. CDR3 DNA: TGTGCCAGCAGCCTATACTACGAGCAGTACTTC.

In its sample, this clone was seen once. The J gene is TRBJ2-7, the V gene TRBV14, with 11 bases identical to TRBD2. Trimming cost V 4 bases and J 2 bases; bases outside gene matches: 13. Germline CDR1 reads SGHDN; CDR2 reads FVKESK. This CDR3 spans 18 amino acids. CDR3 bases: TGTGCCAGCAGCCGAGGAGCTTGGAGTAGCGGGGGGGCCTACGAGCAGTACTTC. This gives the protein CASSRGAWSSGGAYEQYF.

The rearrangement joins TRBV7-8 to TRBJ1-2; 8 nucleotides line up with TRBD1. V gave up 5 bases and J gave up 4 bases; unmatched junction bases: 6. CDR3 length: 14 amino acids. Per the germline V gene, CDR1 is SGHVS and CDR2 is FQNEAQ. The chain's CDR3 is CASSPGQGGYGYTF. The CDR3 region has the DNA TGTGCCAGCAGCCCCGGACAGGGAGGCTATGGCTACACCTTC.

The chain carries TRBV19 and TRBJ1-5; D is possibly TRBD1 (5 bases). This CDR3 spans 14 amino acids. The V end lost 5 bases, the J end lost 4 bases, and 12 bases lay between the germline ends. Germline CDR1 and CDR2: LNHDA and SQIVND (reference sequence). The CDR3 DNA reads TGTGCCAGTAGTTCTCAGGGAGGGAATCAGCCCCAGCATTTT. This encodes CASSSQGGNQPQHF.

The chain is built from TRBV3-1 (or the pseudogene TRBV3-2) and TRBJ1-1, with 7 nucleotides matching TRBD1. Germline V gene sequence: CDR1 LGHDT, CDR2 YNNKEL (reference sequence). J lost 7 bases, V lost 2 bases, and 4 bases had no gene match. The CDR3 loop spans 13 amino acids. The CDR3 DNA follows: TGTGCCAGCAGCCAACACGGGACAGATGAAGCTTTCTTT. Translation: CASSQHGTDEAFF.

This chain links TRBV5-5 with TRBJ2-5; 12 nucleotides match TRBD2. The CDR3 is 15 residues long. Germline V gene lookup returns CDR1 SGHKS and CDR2 YYEKEE (reference sequence). The junction had 2 bases not matched to a gene; V was cut back by 3 bases and J by 2 bases. CDR3 sequence (DNA): TGTGCCAGCAGCTACGGACTAGCGGGGCAAGAGACCCAGTACTTC. It specifies CASSYGLAGQETQYF.

The chain couples TRBV2 to TRBJ2-2; 9 nucleotides agree with TRBD1. Germline V CDR1 and CDR2: SNHLY, FYNNEI. The CDR3 extends over 20 amino acids. J lost 5 bases, V lost 4 bases, and 20 bases had no gene match. Here the CDR3 reads CASSAPKRDRVFRTTGELFF. CDR3 nucleotide sequence: TGTGCCAGCAGTGCCCCCAAGAGGGACAGGGTTTTCAGAACTACCGGGGAGCTGTTTTTT.

The chain employs TRBV14 and TRBJ2-6, with unresolved D. Germline CDR1 reads SGHDN; CDR2 reads FVKESK. This CDR3 comprises 16 residues. V lost 3 bases and J 4 bases, leaving 13 bases between the germline ends. CDR3 nucleotides: TGTGCCAGCAGCCACAGCTTGACAAGGGGGGCCAACGTCCTGACTTTC. Residues: CASSHSLTRGANVLTF.

This clone has just one count. This chain joins TRBV6-4 and TRBJ2-2; D is possibly TRBD1 (5 bases). V lost 2 bases, J lost 1 base, and 5 bases lay in between. CDR1 is MRHNA and CDR2 is SNTAGT in the germline V gene. There are 14 residues in the CDR3. The CDR3 is CASSDRGNTGELFF. The CDR3 DNA sequence: TGTGCCAGCAGTGACAGGGGGAACACCGGGGAGCTGTTTTTT.

The V call is TRBV6-5, the J call TRBJ1-2; the D gene is possibly TRBD1 (6 bases). This CDR3 is built from 13 residues. Germline values: CDR1 MNHEY, CDR2 SVGAGI. Trimming cost V 2 bases and J 7 bases, with 11 bases left between them. CDR3 DNA sequence: TGTGCCAGCAGTTACGCGGGGGCGGGTGGCTACACCTTC. Its protein is CASSYAGAGGYTF.

The rearrangement links TRBV29-1 to TRBJ2-7; 8 bases agree with TRBD2. Germline V gene data show CDR1 as SQVTM and CDR2 as ANQGSEA. The CDR3 totals 12 residues. Losses at the gene ends were 7 bases for V and 0 bases for J; bases not matched to a gene: 2. CDR3 region: CSGLASSYEQYF. The DNA of the CDR3 is TGCAGCGGACTAGCGAGCTCCTACGAGCAGTACTTC.

The rearrangement links TRBV7-6 to TRBJ2-1, with 13 positions matching TRBD2. The CDR3 consists of 20 residues. Germline CDR1 reads SGHVS; CDR2 reads FNYEAQ. J gave up 1 base and V 0 bases, and 9 bases lay outside the gene matches. Here the CDR3 DNA reads TGTGCCAGCAGCTTAGCCCCGTGGACTAGCGGGAGAGGTTCCTACAATGAGCAGTTCTTC. This sequence encodes CASSLAPWTSGRGSYNEQFF.

V is TRBV7-3 and J is TRBJ2-3; 8 bases match TRBD1. There are 15 residues in the CDR3. CDR1 and CDR2 from the germline V gene are SGHTA and FQGTGA. The V and J ends lost 4 bases and 3 bases, in that order; junction bases with no gene match: 6. The CDR3 loop is CASSSQGAGTDTQYF. The CDR3 DNA sequence: TGTGCCAGCAGCTCCCAGGGGGCAGGGACAGATACGCAGTATTTT.

The chain has TRBV2 and TRBJ2-7, with D unclear. CDR3 length: 11 amino acids. Germline lookup yields CDR1 SNHLY and CDR2 FYNNEI. With 2 bases removed from V and 7 bases from J, the gap between germline ends came to 6 bases. The CDR3 sequence is CASSELLEQYF. The CDR3 nucleotides are TGTGCCAGCAGTGAATTACTAGAGCAGTACTTC.

The CDR3 sequence is CASSLSSGGQTQYF. For the CDR3, the DNA is TGCGCCAGCAGCTTATCTAGCGGGGGCCAGACGCAGTATTTT. The genes are TRBV5-1 and TRBJ2-3, with 10 bases matching TRBD2. Germline V gives CDR1 SGHRS, CDR2 YFSETQ. The CDR3 contains 14 residues. J gave up 9 bases and V 2 bases, and 6 bases lay outside the gene matches.

This clone was detected only a few times. The chain combines TRBV10-3 with TRBJ1-2; 8 bases line up with TRBD1. The CDR3 is 13 amino acids. From germline, CDR1 is ENHRY and CDR2 SYGVKD. V dropped 5 bases and J dropped 3; count of bases not matched to a gene: 2. The CDR3 is CAISLQGDYGYTF. The DNA for the CDR3 is TGTGCCATCAGTCTACAGGGGGACTATGGCTACACCTTC.

V and J are TRBV9 and TRBJ1-6; 7 bases match TRBD1. The CDR3 has 15 residues. The ends lost 3 bases at V and 7 bases at J; junction bases unmatched: 7. Germline V CDR1 and CDR2: SGDLS, YYNGEE. The CDR3 here is CASSATGVGNSPLHF. DNA of the CDR3: TGTGCCAGCAGCGCCACAGGGGTTGGGAATTCACCCCTCCACTTT.

The chain recombines TRBV15 with TRBJ1-5; no firm D call. V gave up 3 bases and J gave up 7 bases, with 13 bases separating them. The V gene's germline CDR1 is LNHNV and CDR2 YYDKDF (reference sequence). The CDR3 extends over 14 amino acids. CDR3 coding DNA: TGTGCCACCAGCAGCCCCCGGTCGGAGCAGCCCCAGCATTTT. Translating it yields CATSSPRSEQPQHF.

This chain connects TRBV21-1 to TRBJ1-1; the D call of TRBD1 is as the table states it, not checked on the DNA. TRBV21-1 counts as a pseudogene. The CDR3 totals 18 residues. The chain's CDR3 is CASSKDSTGQGMNTEAFF. CDR3 sequence (DNA): TGTGCCAGCAGCAAAGATTCCACAGGGCAGGGTATGAACACTGAAGCTTTCTTT.

V gene TRBV27 combines with J gene TRBJ2-3, with 8 bases fitting TRBD2. The trim removed 4 bases at V and 3 bases at J, leaving 3 bases unmatched. Germline V gene lookup returns CDR1 MNHEY and CDR2 SMNVEV (reference sequence). The CDR3 runs 14 residues. The CDR3 sequence is CASSYKRETDTQYF. The CDR3 nucleotides read TGTGCCAGCAGTTACAAGCGGGAGACAGATACGCAGTATTTT.

The chain employs TRBV7-3 and TRBJ1-6; D might be TRBD1 (5 bases). The CDR3 runs 16 residues. Trimming removed 4 bases from V and 8 bases from J, with 18 bases in between. The V gene's germline CDR1 is SGHTA and CDR2 FQGTGA. This CDR3 is CASSSLVRGDDSPLHF. Here the CDR3 DNA reads TGTGCCAGCAGCTCCTTAGTCCGGGGGGACGATTCACCCCTCCACTTT. Full variable domain (missing parts from reference TRBV7-3 and TRBJ1-6): GAGVSQTPSNKVTEKGKYVELRCDPISGHTALYWYRQSLGQGPEFLIYFQGTGAADDSGLPNDRFFAVRPEGSVSTLKIQRTERGDSAVYLCASSSLVRGDDSPLHFGNGTRLTVT.

The V call is TRBV7-3, the J call TRBJ2-3; D call uncertain. With 6 bases removed from V and 3 bases from J, the gap between germline ends came to 13 bases. The CDR3 totals 14 residues. The germline CDR1 and CDR2 sequences are SGHTA and FQGTGA. The CDR3 DNA reads TGTGCCAGCAGTTCCAACTCTTTAACAGATACGCAGTATTTT. Protein: CASSSNSLTDTQYF.

This clone was counted a single time. The V gene is TRBV4-1, the J gene TRBJ1-4, with D unclear. The V gene's germline CDR1 is MGHRA and CDR2 YSYEKL. V was trimmed by 4 bases and J by 8 bases, leaving 11 bases between them. The CDR3 is 13 amino acids. CDR3 nucleotide sequence: TGCGCCAGCAGCCGTGGGCCGAGCGAAAAACTGTTTTTT. This encodes CASSRGPSEKLFF.

The chain has TRBV4-2 and TRBJ2-5; TRBD2 matches at 7 bases. Trimming at V came to 4 bases and at J to 5 bases, leaving 10 bases not matched to a gene. The CDR3 length is 15 residues. Germline CDR1 is LGHNA and CDR2 is YNFKEQ. The CDR3 region is CASSLLGGAGETQYF. The CDR3 coding sequence is TGTGCCAGCAGCCTCCTCGGCGGAGCGGGGGAGACCCAGTACTTC.

V gene TRBV19 combines with J gene TRBJ2-5; 13 bases fit TRBD2. This CDR3 is 17 amino acids long. Germline CDR1 LNHDA, CDR2 SQIVND (reference sequence). Trimming cost V 0 bases and J 4 bases; bases outside gene matches: 5. As DNA, the CDR3 is TGTGCCAGTAGTATAGATAAGGGACTAGCGGGGTTAGAGACCCAGTACTTC. Translation gives CASSIDKGLAGLETQYF. The full variable domain, rest sourced from reference TRBV19 and TRBJ2-5, is DGGITQSPKYLFRKEGQNVTLSCEQNLNHDAMYWYRQDPGQGLRLIYYSQIVNDFQKGDIAEGYSVSREKKESFPLTVTSAQKNPTAFYLCASSIDKGLAGLETQYFGPGTRLLVL.

The chain links TRBV7-8 to TRBJ1-1; no clear D. CDR3 length: 14 amino acids. V was pared by 2 bases and J by 0 bases, with 7 bases between. Germline CDR1 is SGHVS and CDR2 is FQNEAQ. In DNA form, the CDR3 reads TGTGCCAGCAGCTTAAACAGAGTGAACACTGAAGCTTTCTTT. It translates to CASSLNRVNTEAFF.

The genes are TRBV27 and TRBJ2-7, with D perhaps matching TRBD2 (5 bases). Germline values: CDR1 MNHEY, CDR2 SMNVEV (reference sequence). The length of the CDR3 is 16 residues. V lost 6 bases and J lost 2, with 20 bases in between. The CDR3 reads CASRGLGWEPTYEQYF. DNA of the CDR3: TGTGCCAGCAGGGGCCTCGGTTGGGAGCCAACCTACGAGCAGTACTTC.

V gene TRBV6-5 combines with J gene TRBJ2-7; possible D gene TRBD1, 5 bases. This CDR3 region has 14 residues. Per germline, CDR1 MNHEY and CDR2 SVGAGI. V lost 7 bases and J 2 bases, leaving 15 bases between the germline ends. Here the CDR3 reads CASIQFDSTYEQYF. The CDR3 DNA sequence: TGTGCCAGCATTCAATTTGACAGCACCTACGAGCAGTACTTC.

The rearrangement uses TRBV9 and TRBJ2-3, with D perhaps TRBD2 (5 bases). The V end was cut by 3 bases, the J end by 2 bases, with 16 bases between. The CDR3 totals 16 residues. Germline loops: CDR1 SGDLS, CDR2 YYNGEE. The CDR3 region is CASSERALPTTDTQYF. The CDR3 DNA sequence: TGTGCCAGCAGCGAGAGGGCCCTACCCACCACAGATACGCAGTATTTT. The variable domain in full, completed from reference TRBV9 and TRBJ2-3, reads DSGVTQTPKHLITATGQRVTLRCSPRSGDLSVYWYQQSLDQGLQFLIQYYNGEERAKGNILERFSAQQFPDLHSELNLSSLELGDSALYFCASSERALPTTDTQYFGPGTRLTVL.